The TCR beta chain described here comes from a study of T cell responses to AZD1222 COVID-19 vaccine. Comments on this clone: Its antigen is unidentified.

The study's findings and limits: The sample set comprised mostly white British donors with more females, and clonal diversity was possibly underestimated. The study found Spike-specific TCR breadth and depth rose after two AZD1222 doses. Without day 14 samples, only post-peak T cell repertoires were studied. Unmutated variant regions are reportedly targeted by nearly half of spike-specific TCRs.

Clones were read by immunoSEQ multiplex PCR, and TCRdb kept only the in-frame ones, dropping some. The data show around 140,000 clones, roughly 90% seen once. This CDR3 region has 12 residues. Trimming stripped 4 bases from V and 0 bases from J, with 2 bases between. CDR1 LGHDT and CDR2 YNNKEL come from the germline V gene (reference sequence). The source of this sequence is an adult in good health. The input for sequencing was peripheral blood, taken on day 0 of AZD1222 vaccination. This chain connects TRBV3-1 (or the pseudogene TRBV3-2) to TRBJ2-3, with no clear D. CDR3 residues: CASSPSTDTQYF. The CDR3 DNA reads as TGTGCCAGCAGCCCTAGCACAGATACGCAGTATTTT.